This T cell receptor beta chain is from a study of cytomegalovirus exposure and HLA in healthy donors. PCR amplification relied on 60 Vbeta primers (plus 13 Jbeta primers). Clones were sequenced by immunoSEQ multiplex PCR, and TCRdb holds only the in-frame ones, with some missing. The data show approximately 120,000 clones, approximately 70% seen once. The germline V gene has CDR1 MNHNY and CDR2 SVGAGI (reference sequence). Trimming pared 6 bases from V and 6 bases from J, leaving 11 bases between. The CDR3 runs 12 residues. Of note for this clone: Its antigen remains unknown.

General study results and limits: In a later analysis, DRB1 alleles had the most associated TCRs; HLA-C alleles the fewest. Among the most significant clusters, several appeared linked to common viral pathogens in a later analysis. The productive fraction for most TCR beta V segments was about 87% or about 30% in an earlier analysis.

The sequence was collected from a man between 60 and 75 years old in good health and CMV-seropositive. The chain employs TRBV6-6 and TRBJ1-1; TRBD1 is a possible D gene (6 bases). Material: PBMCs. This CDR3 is CASRTQGAEAFF. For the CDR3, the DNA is TGTGCCAGCAGGACACAGGGCGCTGAAGCTTTCTTT.